The present T cell receptor beta chain was sequenced within a study of long-term antiretroviral therapy in people with HIV. Findings and caveats of the study: Diversity remained lower than transplant donor controls, even though it increased after ART.

The germline V gene encodes CDR1 ENHRY and CDR2 SYGVKD. This CDR3 is 13 amino acids long. Trimming stripped 6 bases from V and 2 bases from J, with 10 bases between. Samples were assayed with immunoSEQ v3.0 at survey level. Sequencing aimed at about 35,000-50,000 T-cell genomes per sample. The repertoire was sequenced with immunoSEQ multiplex PCR; TCRdb's copy has only in-frame clones and lacks some. Among 20,000 to 25,000 clones listed, around 80% were seen once. As regards this clone: The antigen is not known.

Samples held about 0.95-10 million cryopreserved PBMC, and DNA extraction followed. The specimen comprised unsorted PBMCs, sampled 0.5 years after starting antiretroviral therapy. The chain employs TRBV10-3 and TRBJ2-5; D ambiguous. The clonotype originates from a man younger than 35 with HIV. This chain's CDR3 is CAIRDGYQETQYF. The CDR3 region has the DNA TGTGCCATCAGAGACGGTTATCAAGAGACCCAGTACTTC.